This entry lists 18 T cell receptor beta chains sequenced from one sample in a study of beta chain features in type 1 diabetes. Since all of the isolated RNA was reverse transcribed, expressed TCRB transcripts were what got sequenced. The assay was immunoSEQ multiplex PCR, and TCRdb's table has in-frame clones only and misses some. The data show 450,000 to 550,000 clones, approximately 30% seen once. The specimen was naive CD4+ T cells from blood. The receptors shown here come from a young man in good health.

This clone came up a few times. The chain carries TRBV29-1 and TRBJ1-1; unclear D gene. The CDR3 loop spans 14 amino acids. Germline-derived CDR1 and CDR2 are SQVTM and ANQGSEA. The ends were cut back, 0 bases at V and 2 bases at J, with 10 bases in the middle. Written as DNA, the CDR3 is TGCAGCGTTGAAGATAACAGACCTAACACTGAAGCTTTCTTT. Translating gives CSVEDNRPNTEAFF.

Regarding this clone: This may be a read error, as it is one base from a much larger clone. This rearrangement joins TRBV11-3 to TRBJ2-3; no reliable D call. The CDR3 covers 11 residues. V shed 3 bases and J shed 3 bases, with 1 base lying between them. CDR1 and CDR2 (germline): SGHNT, YENEEA. The CDR3 is CASSLTDTQYF. The CDR3 nucleotides are TGTGCCAGCAGCTTGACAGATACGCAGTATTTT.

The table lists this clone with a few counts. The CDR3 reads CAISVIAGDEQYF. The CDR3 DNA reads as TGTGCCATCAGTGTAATAGCGGGAGACGAGCAGTACTTC. The gene calls are TRBV10-3 and TRBJ2-7, with 9 bases aligning to TRBD2. The V gene end was trimmed by 4 bases and the J gene end by 5 bases; junction bases not matched to a gene: 3. CDR3 size: 13 residues. CDR1 and CDR2 (germline): ENHRY, SYGVKD.

In its sample, this clone was seen a few times. The chain employs TRBV21-1 and TRBJ2-1. TRBV21-1 is described as a pseudogene. The CDR3 length is 16 residues. For the CDR3, the DNA is TGTGCCAGCAGCACCCCCCGGGACCAATCCTACAATGAGCAGTTCTTC. Residues: CASSTPRDQSYNEQFF.

The rearrangement uses TRBV30 and TRBJ1-2, with 9 bases that match TRBD1. CDR1 and CDR2 (germline): GTSNPN, SVGIG (reference sequence). The CDR3 has 14 residues. Trimming took 2 bases from V and 6 from J; bases not matched to a gene: 7. CDR3 DNA sequence: TGTGCCTGGAGTCTACGACAGGGGGGGCATGGCTACACCTTC. This gives the protein CAWSLRQGGHGYTF. The full variable domain, completed using reference TRBV30 and TRBJ1-2, is SQTIHQWPATLVQPVGSPLSLECTVEGTSNPNLYWYRQAAGRGLQLLFYSVGIGQISSEVPQNLSASRPQDRQFILSSKKLLLSDSGFYLCAWSLRQGGHGYTFGSGTRLTVV.

CDR3 sequence (DNA): TGTGCCTGGAGTGTACCAGTATCTAGCACAGATACGCAGTATTTT. Amino acid sequence: CAWSVPVSSTDTQYF. J is TRBJ2-3 and V is TRBV30; D is unresolved. CDR1 is GTSNPN and CDR2 is SVGIG in the germline V gene (reference sequence). The germline V and J ends were trimmed by 0 bases and 0 bases, with 10 bases remaining between them. The CDR3 runs to 15 residues.

This chain connects TRBV7-9 to TRBJ1-2; 7 positions match TRBD1. Trimming at V came to 5 bases and at J to 2 bases, leaving 5 bases not matched to a gene. Germline V gene sequence: CDR1 SEHNR, CDR2 FQNEAQ (reference sequence). The length of the CDR3 is 14 residues. This CDR3 reads CASSAGTANYGYTF. The CDR3 nucleotides read TGTGCCAGCAGCGCAGGGACAGCGAACTATGGCTACACCTTC.

This chain connects TRBV7-6 to TRBJ2-5, with 8 bases aligning to TRBD1. Germline CDR1 reads SGHVS; CDR2 reads FNYEAQ. V dropped 3 bases and J dropped 6; count of bases not matched to a gene: 6. This CDR3 region has 14 residues. The chain's CDR3 is CASSFYTGGKTQYF. The DNA for the CDR3 is TGTGCCAGCAGCTTTTATACAGGGGGGAAGACCCAGTACTTC.

CDR3: CAISRQGDNEQFF. Written as DNA, the CDR3 is TGTGCCATCAGTAGACAGGGGGACAATGAGCAGTTCTTC. This rearrangement joins TRBV10-3 to TRBJ2-1, with TRBD1 matching over 9 bases. CDR3 length: 13 residues. Trimming removed 5 bases from V and 5 bases from J; junction bases left unmatched: 1. CDR1 is ENHRY, CDR2 SYGVKD, per germline.

This sequence joins TRBV29-1 and TRBJ1-1; D remains ambiguous. V dropped 2 bases and J dropped 1 base, with 8 bases sitting between them. There are 13 residues in the CDR3. The germline gives CDR1 SQVTM, CDR2 ANQGSEA. The CDR3 region has the DNA TGCAGCGTTGAAAGTCAGGAGAACACTGAAGCTTTCTTT. It translates to CSVESQENTEAFF.

The V call is TRBV7-6, the J call TRBJ2-3, with D maybe TRBD2 (6 bases). Between the trimmed V and J ends, which lost 0 bases and 4 bases, there was a span of 14 bases. The CDR3 consists of 16 residues. Germline CDR1 and CDR2: SGHVS and FNYEAQ. CDR3 residues: CASSLALRDRADTQYF. CDR3 DNA sequence: TGTGCCAGCAGCTTAGCGCTGCGGGACCGCGCAGATACGCAGTATTTT.

The sample holds a few counts of this clone. The chain couples TRBV11-2 to TRBJ2-5; 10 bases match TRBD1. This CDR3 is 14 amino acids long. V lost 5 bases and J lost 6; bases outside the gene matches: 6. Germline CDR1 SGHAT, CDR2 FQNNGV. The CDR3 DNA reads as TGTGCCAGCAGCGAGGACAGGGGGTCGAAGACCCAGTACTTC. Translated, it gives CASSEDRGSKTQYF.

This clone has a single count. The chain employs TRBV5-1 and TRBJ2-3; tentatively, D is TRBD1 (6 bases). The V and J ends lost 3 bases and 3 bases respectively, with 14 bases between them. Germline CDR1 SGHRS, CDR2 YFSETQ. The CDR3 has 15 amino acids. The CDR3 DNA follows: TGCGCCAGCAGCTACCAGGGGCGAGGGACAGATACGCAGTATTTT. Its protein product is CASSYQGRGTDTQYF.

A few counts support this clone. The chain links TRBV28 to TRBJ2-1; 9 bases match TRBD2. The germline V gene encodes CDR1 MDHEN and CDR2 SYDVKM. V was pared by 6 bases and J by 12 bases, with 12 bases of the junction left unmatched. The length of the CDR3 is 14 residues. The CDR3 coding sequence is TGTGCCAGCAGCCGACTAGCGGCCCCCTGGGGGCAGTTCTTC. This codes for CASSRLAAPWGQFF. Full variable domain (missing parts from reference TRBV28 and TRBJ2-1): DVKVTQSSRYLVKRTGEKVFLECVQDMDHENMFWYRQDPGLGLRLIYFSYDVKMKEKGDIPEGYSVSREKKERFSLILESASTNQTSMYLCASSRLAAPWGQFFGPGTRLTVL.

Written as DNA, the CDR3 is TGTGCCGGGGACTTACTAGCCTCCAATGAGCAGTTCTTC. Protein sequence: CAGDLLASNEQFF. The V gene is TRBV28, the J gene TRBJ2-1; TRBD2 might be the D (6 bases). The CDR3 is 13 amino acids. Trimming stripped 11 bases from V and 6 bases from J, with 17 bases between. Germline lookup yields CDR1 MDHEN and CDR2 SYDVKM.

The rearrangement links TRBV28 to TRBJ2-7, with TRBD1 matching 7 bases. The CDR3 contains 15 residues. Germline lookup yields CDR1 MDHEN and CDR2 SYDVKM. The trim removed 2 bases at V and 0 bases at J, leaving 4 bases unmatched. Here the CDR3 DNA reads TGTGCCAGCAGTTTAGTGGACAGGAGCTCCTACGAGCAGTACTTC. Translation: CASSLVDRSSYEQYF.

V gene TRBV2 combines with J gene TRBJ2-5, with D perhaps TRBD1 (5 bases). Between the trimmed V and J ends, which lost 1 base and 1 base, there was a span of 7 bases. In germline, CDR1 is SNHLY, CDR2 FYNNEI. This CDR3 is built from 14 residues. CDR3 in DNA: TGTGCCAGCAGTGAAGAGGGGCGCCAAGAGACCCAGTACTTC. It codes for CASSEEGRQETQYF.

The rearrangement uses TRBV29-1 and TRBJ1-4; weak D call: TRBD1 (5 bases). Trimming removed 4 bases from V and 3 bases from J, with 9 bases in between. The CDR3 runs to 13 residues. Germline values: CDR1 SQVTM, CDR2 ANQGSEA. The CDR3, as DNA: TGCAGCGTTGGGGGACGGGCTAATGAAAAACTGTTTTTT. Translation gives CSVGGRANEKLFF.